This TCR beta chain was identified during a study of T and B cells in COVID-19 patients. Study-level findings and limits: Exclusive to the recovered cohort were more than 2,000 TCR clusters, over 25 of them with low generation probability. No sequencing was yet done of CD4+, regulatory or CD8+ subsets, or of SARS-CoV-2-responsive or tetramer+ sorted cells. Clonality of TRB repertoires was high in active COVID-19; recovery brought above-healthy diversity and richness.

Germline V gene data show CDR1 as MGHRA and CDR2 as YSYEKL. The CDR3 loop spans 15 amino acids. V lost 1 base, J lost 4 bases, and 14 bases lay in between. Blood genomic DNA input for TRB amplification was 250-500 ng. Regarding this clonotype: What it binds is not known.

BIOMED2 TRB-A/B primer pools were used in multiplex TRB PCR. Via MiXCR, TCRdb re-called the multiplex PCR reads, giving one row per CDR3 protein. This table holds approximately 5,000 distinct CDR3 sequences, roughly 26% found once. The rearrangement joins TRBV4-1 to TRBJ2-7; D perhaps matches TRBD2 (6 bases). Specimen: blood. The clonotype was recovered from a human donor with active COVID-19. The CDR3, as DNA: TGCGCCAGCAGCCAAGCGGGACTTCCAGAATACGAGCAGTACTTC. Translating it yields CASSQAGLPEYEQYF.